These T cell receptor beta chains were read from a single sample in a study of blood T cell repertoires in COVID-19. This table comes from immunoSEQ multiplex PCR, and its TCRdb copy is limited to in-frame clones, with some not included. The sample yields some 150,000 clones, around 82% seen once. Material: peripheral blood. These receptors were taken from a woman aged 45-65 years with acute or convalescent COVID-19. Both conserved end residues are part of each CDR3. D genes are given only for firm matches. Clone size is shown for a subset of rows, as once, few, many or a class of expanded clone.

v_gene,j_gene,abundance,d_gene,CDR3aa,CDR3nt
TRBV21-1,TRBJ1-1,.,.,CASSGRTVNTEAFF,TGTGCCAGCAGCGGGAGGACGGTGAACACTGAAGCTTTCTTT
TRBV19,TRBJ2-1,.,TRBD1,CASSLRDRQHGYNEQFF,TGTGCCAGTAGTCTACGGGACAGGCAACACGGATACAATGAGCAGTTCTTC
TRBV27,TRBJ1-1,few,.,CASSLSPLNTEAFF,TGTGCCAGCAGTCTCAGTCCTCTGAACACTGAAGCTTTCTTT
TRBV5-1,TRBJ1-1,.,.,CASSLDEGSNTEAFF,TGCGCCAGCAGCTTGGACGAGGGCTCGAACACTGAAGCTTTCTTT
TRBV19,TRBJ2-6,.,.,CASSIGTSSGANVLTF,TGTGCCAGTAGTATAGGTACGAGCTCTGGGGCCAACGTCCTGACTTTC
TRBV27,TRBJ1-1,once,TRBD1,CASSRDGTGAEAFF,TGTGCCAGCAGTCGGGATGGGACAGGGGCTGAAGCTTTCTTT
TRBV6-5,TRBJ2-1,.,.,CASSYEGRGYNEQFF,TGTGCCAGCAGTTACGAGGGTCGGGGATACAATGAGCAGTTCTTC
TRBV27,TRBJ2-1,.,TRBD1,CASRSWTGTYNEQFF,TGTGCCAGCAGGTCATGGACAGGGACCTACAATGAGCAGTTCTTC
TRBV5-8,TRBJ2-3,few,.,CASSLEQPSTDTQYF,TGTGCCAGCAGCTTGGAACAGCCGAGCACAGATACGCAGTATTTT
TRBV27,TRBJ2-7,.,.,CASSLSRDPYEQYF,TGTGCCAGCAGTTTATCGAGGGATCCCTACGAGCAGTACTTC
TRBV7-2,TRBJ1-1,few,TRBD1,CASSLDRGLVEAFF,TGTGCCAGCAGCCTGGACAGGGGGCTGGTTGAAGCTTTCTTT
TRBV6-5,TRBJ2-7,.,.,CASSYSVRRGGYEQYF,TGTGCCAGCAGTTACTCGGTCAGGCGAGGAGGCTACGAGCAGTACTTC
TRBV18,TRBJ2-1,.,TRBD1,CASSRQQGARDEQFF,TGTGCCAGCTCACGACAACAGGGGGCGCGTGATGAGCAGTTCTTC
TRBV11-1,TRBJ1-6,.,.,CASHNGAGHNSPLHF,TGTGCCAGCCACAACGGCGCAGGTCATAATTCACCCCTCCACTTT
TRBV6-2/TRBV6-3,TRBJ1-1,.,.,CASSYTPSSINTEAFF,TGTGCCAGCAGTTACACCCCCTCCTCTATCAACACTGAAGCTTTCTTT
TRBV3-1/TRBV3-2,TRBJ2-1,.,TRBD2,CASSQVAGLGVEQFF,TGTGCCAGCAGCCAGGTCGCGGGACTAGGGGTTGAGCAGTTCTTC
TRBV19,TRBJ1-1,few,TRBD1,CASTLAGGLAGVHTEAFF,TGTGCCAGTACCTTAGCAGGGGGACTGGCCGGGGTCCACACTGAAGCTTTCTTT
TRBV10-3,TRBJ2-4,once,.,CAISEPGGGENIQYF,TGTGCCATCAGTGAGCCGGGAGGGGGCGAAAACATTCAGTACTTC
TRBV7-8,TRBJ1-1,.,.,CASSPTTEEHTEAFF,TGTGCCAGCAGCCCCACGACAGAAGAACACACTGAAGCTTTCTTT
TRBV7-2,TRBJ1-2,.,TRBD1,CASSPQPGQHYGYTF,TGTGCCAGCAGCCCACAACCGGGACAGCACTATGGCTACACCTTC
TRBV21-1,TRBJ2-3,.,.,CASSKARYANRRSDTQYF,TGTGCCAGCAGCAAAGCGCGGTATGCGAACCGGCGTTCCGATACGCAGTATTTT
TRBV28,TRBJ1-5,.,.,CASSRGGADQPQHF,TGTGCCAGCAGTCGGGGGGGGGCCGACCAGCCCCAGCATTTT
TRBV3-1/TRBV3-2,TRBJ1-2,few,.,CASRPDSGGYTF,TGTGCCAGCAGACCGGACAGTGGGGGCTACACCTTC